The next 15 T cell receptor beta chains were all read from a single sample in a study of early T cells in non-severe SARS-CoV-2 infection. Via MiXCR, TCRdb re-called the 5' RACE reads, giving one row per CDR3 protein. The sample has 30,000 to 40,000 distinct CDR3 sequences; 5.7% are singletons. Specimen: whole blood. Receptors were obtained from an adult who was a healthcare worker with PCR-confirmed SARS-CoV-2 infection or an uninfected control (not recorded which).

This clonotype showed up many times. This chain uses TRBV9 with TRBJ2-1; D is possibly TRBD1 (6 bases). Germline V gene data show CDR1 as SGDLS and CDR2 as YYNGEE. The CDR3 covers 14 residues. V was trimmed by 4 bases and J by 4 bases, leaving 12 bases between them. Written as DNA, the CDR3 is TGTGCCAGCAGCACGGGGCAGGGGTACAATGAGCAGTTCTTC. It encodes CASSTGQGYNEQFF.

The V gene is TRBV6-1, the J gene TRBJ2-2; perhaps TRBD2 as D (6 bases). With 7 bases removed from V and 5 bases from J, the gap between germline ends came to 11 bases. The CDR3 consists of 13 residues. Looked up from germline, CDR1 is MNHNS and CDR2 is SASEGT. The CDR3 region is CASTIGRTGELFF. For the CDR3, the DNA is TGTGCCAGCACTATAGGGAGGACCGGGGAGCTGTTTTTT.

This chain uses TRBV29-1 with TRBJ2-3; 12 bases are a match to TRBD2. CDR1 is SQVTM, CDR2 ANQGSEA, per germline. V lost 6 bases, J lost 3 bases, and 10 bases stayed unmatched. The CDR3 contains 16 residues. As DNA, the CDR3 is TGCAGCGTCCAAGGGCCGACTAGCGGGAGTACAGATACGCAGTATTTT. This translates into CSVQGPTSGSTDTQYF.

This clonotype was picked up many times. The rearrangement uses TRBV5-1 and TRBJ2-1, with a weak D call TRBD2 (5 bases). This CDR3 has 13 amino acids. Germline V lookup: CDR1 SGHRS, CDR2 YFSETQ. Trimming removed 8 bases from V and 3 bases from J, with 12 bases in between. CDR3 nucleotides: TGCGCCAGTAGCGACATTGACTACAATGAGCAGTTCTTC. This sequence encodes CASSDIDYNEQFF.

This clonotype was picked up many times. The chain carries TRBV7-9 and TRBJ2-7; D is ambiguous. There are 14 residues in the CDR3. The germline V gene has CDR1 SEHNR and CDR2 FQNEAQ (reference sequence). V shed 3 bases and J shed 0 bases, with 9 bases lying between them. CDR3 nucleotides: TGTGCCAGCAGCTTGACGGTTAGCTCCTACGAGCAGTACTTC. This sequence encodes CASSLTVSSYEQYF.

The sample holds many counts of this clonotype. The CDR3 DNA reads TGCGCCAGCAGCCAAGAAGTTAGGCGGAGACAAGAGACCCAGTACTTC. Its translation: CASSQEVRRRQETQYF. The chain carries TRBV4-1 and TRBJ2-5; D uncertain. In germline, CDR1 is MGHRA, CDR2 YSYEKL. The CDR3 loop spans 16 amino acids. V dropped 0 bases and J dropped 2 bases, with 13 bases sitting between them.

This clonotype was counted many times. The genes are TRBV7-2 and TRBJ2-5, with 8 positions matching TRBD1. From germline, CDR1 is SGHTA and CDR2 FQGNSA. V gave up 3 bases and J gave up 4 bases; unmatched junction bases: 10. The CDR3 extends over 16 amino acids. Here the CDR3 reads CASSFGTDRVRETQYF. For the CDR3, the DNA is TGTGCCAGCAGCTTCGGGACGGACAGGGTACGAGAGACCCAGTACTTC. Filled out from reference TRBV7-2 and TRBJ2-5, the complete variable domain reads GAGVSQSPSNKVTEKGKDVELRCDPISGHTALYWYRQSLGQGLEFLIYFQGNSAPDKSGLPSDRFSAERTGGSVSTLTIQRTQQEDSAVYLCASSFGTDRVRETQYFGPGTRLLVL.

This clonotype was recorded many times. This rearrangement joins TRBV6-5 to TRBJ1-2; D is ambiguous. This CDR3 spans 11 amino acids. Trimming took 2 bases from V and 8 from J, leaving 6 bases between them. Germline V gene sequence: CDR1 MNHEY, CDR2 SVGAGI. The CDR3 spells CASSYGEGYTF. CDR3 coding DNA: TGTGCCAGCAGTTACGGGGAGGGCTACACCTTC.

This clonotype was counted a few times. The J gene is TRBJ2-7, the V gene TRBV28; 7 positions match TRBD1. Per germline, CDR1 MDHEN and CDR2 SYDVKM. V gave up 5 bases and J gave up 3 bases; unmatched junction bases: 7. The CDR3 covers 14 residues. CDR3 bases: TGTGCCAGCAGTCCTAGGGACAGCTACTACGAGCAGTACTTC. It translates to CASSPRDSYYEQYF.

This clonotype was seen ten or more times. The V and J genes are TRBV18 and TRBJ2-7; 8 positions match TRBD1. V lost 2 bases and J lost 0; bases outside the gene matches: 9. The V gene's germline CDR1 is KGHSH and CDR2 LQKENI. The CDR3 sequence is 17 residues long. CDR3 sequence reads: CASSPSDRQGRSYEQYV. CDR3 sequence (DNA): TGTGCCAGCTCACCAAGTGATAGACAGGGGCGCTCCTACGAGCAGTACGTC.

This clonotype has a handful of counts. The J gene is TRBJ1-3, the V gene TRBV29-1; D unresolved. Germline CDR1 SQVTM, CDR2 ANQGSEA. This CDR3 region has 13 residues. V lost 5 bases and J lost 0, with 8 bases in between. CDR3 protein: CSVTDNSGNTIYF. DNA for the CDR3: TGCAGCGTTACAGACAACTCTGGAAACACCATATATTTT.

This clonotype was observed a handful of times. This chain links TRBV5-1 with TRBJ2-3; no reliable D call. V was pared by 5 bases and J by 1 base, with 8 bases between. This CDR3 comprises 13 residues. Germline CDR1 is SGHRS and CDR2 is YFSETQ. The CDR3 protein is CASRPLGTDTQYF. CDR3 in DNA: TGCGCCAGCAGGCCTTTAGGCACAGATACGCAGTATTTT.

This clonotype was seen repeatedly, ten times or more. This chain uses TRBV7-9 with TRBJ2-1; a possible D gene is TRBD1 (7 bases). This CDR3 has 16 amino acids. The V gene lost 1 base and the J gene lost 5 bases, with 15 bases spanning the gap. CDR1 is SEHNR and CDR2 is FQNEAQ in the germline V gene (reference sequence). CDR3 nucleotide sequence: TGTGCCAGCAGCTTAGGCAGCAGGGGGGCGAACAATGAGCAGTTCTTC. It translates to CASSLGSRGANNEQFF. Full variable domain (rest looked up from reference TRBV7-9 and TRBJ2-1): DTGVSQNPRHKITKRGQNVTFRCDPISEHNRLYWYRQTLGQGPEFLTYFQNEAQLEKSRLLSDRFSAERPKGSFSTLEIQRTEQGDSAMYLCASSLGSRGANNEQFFGPGTRLTVL.

This clonotype was recorded many times. The rearrangement joins TRBV3-1 to TRBJ1-5; no clear D gene. With 0 bases removed from V and 2 bases from J, the gap between germline ends came to 8 bases. CDR3 length: 15 amino acids. The germline CDR1 and CDR2 sequences are LGHDT and YNNKEL (reference sequence). CDR3 amino acids: CASSQDTVGNQPQHF. CDR3 nucleotides: TGTGCCAGCAGCCAAGATACGGTGGGCAATCAGCCCCAGCATTTT.

This clonotype was observed at least ten times. The gene calls are TRBV6-4 and TRBJ1-4; D unclear. The CDR3 is 14 amino acids. Per the germline V gene, CDR1 is MRHNA and CDR2 is SNTAGT. Deletions cut 0 bases from V and 5 bases from J, with 7 bases between. The CDR3 DNA sequence: TGTGCCAGCAGTGACTCGGTCCTGAATGAAAAACTGTTTTTT. This codes for CASSDSVLNEKLFF.